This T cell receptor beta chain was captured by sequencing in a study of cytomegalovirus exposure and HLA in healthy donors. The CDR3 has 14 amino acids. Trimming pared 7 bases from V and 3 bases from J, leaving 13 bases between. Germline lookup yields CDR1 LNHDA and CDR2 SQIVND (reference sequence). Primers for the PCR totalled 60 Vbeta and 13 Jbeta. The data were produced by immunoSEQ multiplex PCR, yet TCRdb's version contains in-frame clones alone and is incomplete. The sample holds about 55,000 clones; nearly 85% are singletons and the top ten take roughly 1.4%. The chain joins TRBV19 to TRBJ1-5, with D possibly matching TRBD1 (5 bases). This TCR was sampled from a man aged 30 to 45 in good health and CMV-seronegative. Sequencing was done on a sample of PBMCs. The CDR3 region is CASTHSGHNQPQHF. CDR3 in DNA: TGTGCCAGTACCCACTCAGGACACAATCAGCCCCAGCATTTT.